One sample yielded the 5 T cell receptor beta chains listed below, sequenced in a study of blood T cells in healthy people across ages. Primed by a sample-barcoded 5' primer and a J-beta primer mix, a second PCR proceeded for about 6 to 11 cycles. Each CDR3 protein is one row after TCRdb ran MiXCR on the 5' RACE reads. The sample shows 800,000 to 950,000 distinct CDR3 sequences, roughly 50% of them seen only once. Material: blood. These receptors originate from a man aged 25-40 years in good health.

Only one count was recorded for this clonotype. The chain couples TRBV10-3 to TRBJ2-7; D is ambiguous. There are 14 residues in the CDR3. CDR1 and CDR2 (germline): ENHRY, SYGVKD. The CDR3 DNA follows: TGTGTCACCATTTACGAGGCTGGCGGAGACGAGCAGTACTTC. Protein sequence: CVTIYEAGGDEQYF.

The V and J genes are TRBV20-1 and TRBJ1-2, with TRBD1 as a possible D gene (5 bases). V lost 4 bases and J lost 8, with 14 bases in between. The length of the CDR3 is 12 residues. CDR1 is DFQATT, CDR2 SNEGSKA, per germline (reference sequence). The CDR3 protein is CSAIRGSEGYTF. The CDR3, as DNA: TGCAGTGCTATACGGGGGAGTGAGGGCTACACCTTC.

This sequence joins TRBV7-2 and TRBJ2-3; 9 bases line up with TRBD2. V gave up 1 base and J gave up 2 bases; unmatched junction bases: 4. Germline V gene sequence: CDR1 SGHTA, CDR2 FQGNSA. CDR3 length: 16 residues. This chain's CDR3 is CASSLVASGTTDTQYF. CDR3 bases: TGTGCCAGCAGCTTAGTCGCTAGCGGGACCACAGATACGCAGTATTTT.

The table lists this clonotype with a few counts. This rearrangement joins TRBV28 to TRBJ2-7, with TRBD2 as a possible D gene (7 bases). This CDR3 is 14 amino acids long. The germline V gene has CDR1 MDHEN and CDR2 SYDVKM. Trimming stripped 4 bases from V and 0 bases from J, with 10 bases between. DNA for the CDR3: TGTGCCAGCAGTTCCGGGGGGCCCTCCTACGAGCAGTACTTC. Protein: CASSSGGPSYEQYF.

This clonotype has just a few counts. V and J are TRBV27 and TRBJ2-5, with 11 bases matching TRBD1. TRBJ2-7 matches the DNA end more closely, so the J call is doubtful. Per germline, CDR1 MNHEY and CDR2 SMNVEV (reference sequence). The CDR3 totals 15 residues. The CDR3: CASSQRTGGDYEQYF. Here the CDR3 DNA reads TGTGCCAGCAGTCAAAGGACAGGGGGCGATTACGAGCAGTACTTC.